The rows below give T cell receptor beta chains drawn from one sample of a study of blood T cell repertoires in COVID-19. Generated by immunoSEQ multiplex PCR, the TCRdb table keeps only in-frame clones and is missing some. The sample holds 200,000 to 250,000 clones, around 90% seen once. The sample taken for sequencing was peripheral blood. The receptor source for this set is a man between 60 and 75 years old with acute or convalescent COVID-19. The conserved cysteine and the conserved F or W are not part of the CDR3 here.

V gene,CDR3 protein
TRBV23-1,ASSQSGQGYGYT
TRBV5-8,ASRRTGLAGGAGTDTQY
TRBV6-1,ASRLDRGPFTEAF
TRBV30,AWSVQGGKRGPQH
TRBV6-2/TRBV6-3,ASSPVEPLRNEQF
TRBV5-1,ASMTSWVENEQF
TRBV6-4,ARHALAWSYNEQF
TRBV15,ATSGGASYEQY
TRBV3-1/TRBV3-2,ASSRRDREETQY
TRBV4-3,ASSQDQGGSGNTIY
TRBV19,ASSMGFWTREETQY
TRBV5-1,ASTPLGGKRGMNTEAF
TRBV14,ASSQDYSGFDGYT
TRBV7-2,ASRSQRGAFYEQY
TRBV10-3,AISDWGARYGYT
TRBV5-1,ASSLGDRGPQETQY
TRBV13,ASRVAGTGGNYGYT
TRBV27,ASSLDRPPYEQY
TRBV30,AWSEGRGEQY
TRBV5-1,ASRNTGVSSYEQY
TRBV5-6,ASSRERQGGTRRNTIY
TRBV7-3,ASSSTSGARTDTQY
TRBV7-3,ASSSSFSGELF